These T cell receptor beta chains were read from a single sample in a study of tumor-infiltrating lymphocytes in primary liver carcinoma. From the multiplex PCR reads, TCRdb called clonotypes with MiXCR, one entry per CDR3 protein. The repertoire includes 250,000 to 350,000 distinct CDR3 sequences, around three fifths of them detected once, and 15% to 20% sits in the top ten. Sequences were obtained from peripheral blood. These receptors were taken from a woman aged 25 to 39 with primary liver carcinoma and hepatitis B virus infection. The CDR3 runs from the conserved cysteine through the conserved F or W. Each record gives: D gene, J gene, clone size, V gene, CDR3 DNA, CDR3 protein. D genes are given only for firm matches. Rows give clone size only sometimes, using once, few, many, or a class for an expanded clone.

d_call: TRBD2
j_call: TRBJ2-1
clone_size: many
v_call: TRBV11-3
cdr3_nt: TGTGCCAGCAGCTCCGAGGGAAAATGGGGTCCGGGACTAGCGGGAGATGAGCAGTTCTTC
cdr3_aa: CASSSEGKWGPGLAGDEQFF

d_call: NA
j_call: TRBJ1-3
clone_size: NA
v_call: TRBV12-3/TRBV12-4
cdr3_nt: TGTGCCAGCAGTTTTGGGGCAGCAACAGGAAACACCATATATTTT
cdr3_aa: CASSFGAATGNTIYF

d_call: TRBD1
j_call: TRBJ2-3
clone_size: many
v_call: TRBV11-2
cdr3_nt: TGTGCCAGCAGCTTAGAACAGGGGGGATATACGCAGTATTTT
cdr3_aa: CASSLEQGGYTQYF

d_call: TRBD2
j_call: TRBJ2-1
clone_size: few
v_call: TRBV30
cdr3_nt: TGTGCCTGGATGTTAGCGGGAGGCTTGAATGAGCAGTTCTTC
cdr3_aa: CAWMLAGGLNEQFF

d_call: TRBD1
j_call: TRBJ2-7
clone_size: NA
v_call: TRBV11-2
cdr3_nt: TGTGCCAACAGCTTAGTTGCAGGGGGCGATTACGAGCAGTACTTC
cdr3_aa: CANSLVAGGDYEQYF

d_call: NA
j_call: TRBJ2-5
clone_size: once
v_call: TRBV5-4
cdr3_nt: TGTGCCAGCAGCTTGCGAGCGGACCAAGAGACCGAGTACTTC
cdr3_aa: CASSLRADQETEYF

d_call: TRBD1
j_call: TRBJ2-1
clone_size: NA
v_call: TRBV6-2/TRBV6-3
cdr3_nt: TGTGCCATCACCCCCCGGGACAGTTTTTACAATGAGCAGTTCTTC
cdr3_aa: CAITPRDSFYNEQFF

d_call: NA
j_call: TRBJ2-7
clone_size: NA
v_call: TRBV19
cdr3_nt: TGTGCCAGTAGTATAAGAGGGGACTCCTACGAGCAGTACTTC
cdr3_aa: CASSIRGDSYEQYF

d_call: TRBD2
j_call: TRBJ2-3
clone_size: NA
v_call: TRBV4-1
cdr3_nt: TGCGCCAGCAGCCAAAATGCGGGACTAGCGGGCACAGATACGCAGTATTTT
cdr3_aa: CASSQNAGLAGTDTQYF

d_call: TRBD1
j_call: TRBJ2-5
clone_size: NA
v_call: TRBV11-2
cdr3_nt: TGCACCAGCAGACCTATAACAGGGGGGCTCGGAGAGACCCAGTACTTC
cdr3_aa: CTSRPITGGLGETQYF

d_call: NA
j_call: TRBJ2-5
clone_size: NA
v_call: TRBV6-5
cdr3_nt: TGTGCCAGTACCCCAAATCTCAGCGCGGCACGGAGAGGAGAGACCCAGTACTTC
cdr3_aa: CASTPNLSAARRGETQYF

d_call: TRBD2
j_call: TRBJ2-1
clone_size: NA
v_call: TRBV4-1
cdr3_nt: TGCGCCAGCAGCCATGATCTGCGGGGGACGCTAGCGGGAGGAAGCCTGTTCTTC
cdr3_aa: CASSHDLRGTLAGGSLFF

d_call: TRBD2
j_call: TRBJ2-1
clone_size: NA
v_call: TRBV6-6
cdr3_nt: TGTGCCAGCAGTTTCCCGGCGGAACAAACCATAGCGGGAGGGAAGTCCTACAATGAGCAGTTCTTC
cdr3_aa: CASSFPAEQTIAGGKSYNEQFF

d_call: TRBD1
j_call: TRBJ2-3
clone_size: NA
v_call: TRBV7-9
cdr3_nt: TGTGTCAGCAGCTCCCGGGACAGGGGATACTTTGATACGCAGTATTTT
cdr3_aa: CVSSSRDRGYFDTQYF

d_call: NA
j_call: TRBJ2-3
clone_size: many
v_call: TRBV12-3/TRBV12-4
cdr3_nt: TGTGCCAGCAGTAGCCGGAAGAGACGACTCACAGATACGCAGTATTTT
cdr3_aa: CASSSRKRRLTDTQYF

d_call: NA
j_call: TRBJ1-5
clone_size: NA
v_call: TRBV12-3/TRBV12-4
cdr3_nt: TGTGCCAGCAGGCCACTGGGGAGCGGTCAGCCCCAGCATTTT
cdr3_aa: CASRPLGSGQPQHF

d_call: TRBD1
j_call: TRBJ2-1
clone_size: NA
v_call: TRBV6-2/TRBV6-3
cdr3_nt: TGTGCCAGCAGTGACCCAGGGGGAACCAACAATGAGCAGTTCTTC
cdr3_aa: CASSDPGGTNNEQFF

d_call: TRBD2
j_call: TRBJ2-1
clone_size: NA
v_call: TRBV20-1
cdr3_nt: TGCAGTGCTAGGCCCTTGCTGCGGGAGGGTAGTGAGCAGTTCTTC
cdr3_aa: CSARPLLREGSEQFF

d_call: NA
j_call: TRBJ2-3
clone_size: many
v_call: TRBV6-6
cdr3_nt: TGTGCCAGCAGCTGGAGGGACGCAGATACGCAGTATTTT
cdr3_aa: CASSWRDADTQYF

d_call: NA
j_call: TRBJ2-1
clone_size: NA
v_call: TRBV12-3/TRBV12-4
cdr3_nt: TGTACCAGCAGTTTAGCCCAGGGGGGTGAGCAGTTCTTC
cdr3_aa: CTSSLAQGGEQFF